This T cell receptor beta chain is from a study of cytomegalovirus exposure and HLA in healthy donors. V lost 3 bases and J lost 0, with 8 bases in between. This CDR3 contains 14 residues. Germline values: CDR1 MNHEY, CDR2 SMNVEV (reference sequence). The PCR was carried out with 60 Vbeta primers and 13 Jbeta primers. Produced via immunoSEQ multiplex PCR; TCRdb's table is partial and in-frame only. The profile shows 150,000 to 200,000 clones, about 87% of them singletons. The V gene is TRBV27, the J gene TRBJ1-1; D uncertain. The receptor's source is a young woman in good health and CMV-seronegative. The sample comprised PBMCs. This CDR3 reads CASSLARMNTEAFF. CDR3 DNA: TGTGCCAGCAGTTTGGCCAGAATGAACACTGAAGCTTTCTTT.